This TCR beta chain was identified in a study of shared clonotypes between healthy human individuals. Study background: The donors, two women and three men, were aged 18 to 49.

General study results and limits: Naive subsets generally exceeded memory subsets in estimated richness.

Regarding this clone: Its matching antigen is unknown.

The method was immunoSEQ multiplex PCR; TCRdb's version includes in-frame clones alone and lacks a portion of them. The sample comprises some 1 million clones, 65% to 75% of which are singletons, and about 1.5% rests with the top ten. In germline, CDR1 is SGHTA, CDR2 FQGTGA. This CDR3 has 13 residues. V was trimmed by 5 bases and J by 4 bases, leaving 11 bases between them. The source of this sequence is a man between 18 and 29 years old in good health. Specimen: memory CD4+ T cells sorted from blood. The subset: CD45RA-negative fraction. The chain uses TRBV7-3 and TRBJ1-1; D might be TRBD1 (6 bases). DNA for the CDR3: TGTGCCAGCAGCCCGGACAGCGTCACTGAAGCTTTCTTT. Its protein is CASSPDSVTEAFF.